A single sample gave rise to the 8 T cell receptor beta chains below, sequenced in a study of T cell clonality in common variable immunodeficiency. General observations from the study: In common variable immunodeficiency, TCR beta chains reportedly carried fewer deletions and N-nucleotide insertions.

Here immunoSEQ multiplex PCR was the method, and the copy in TCRdb shows in-frame clones only, minus some. The sample holds about 21,000 clones, and no clone turns up only once. These receptors have no identified antigens. The specimen sequenced was peripheral blood mononuclear cells. The receptors stem from a human donor with common variable immunodeficiency.

This clone was picked up a small number of times. The CDR3 end is not reached by the read, which stops 3 residues before it; the germline J gene fills it in. V is TRBV19 and J is TRBJ2-7; TRBD2 aligns across 14 bases. The CDR3 sequence is 16 residues long. Germline V gene lookup returns CDR1 LNHDA and CDR2 SQIVND (reference sequence). Trimming removed 5 bases from V and 4 bases from J; junction bases left unmatched: 7. The sequenced part of the CDR3 DNA is TGTGCCAGTAGTCTGGGGACTAGCGGGAGAAGATACGAG. Encoded protein: CASSLGTSGRRYE. The whole CDR3 sequence reads CASSLGTSGRRYEQYF.

Only a few counts were recorded for this clone. The read ends 3 residues shy of where the CDR3 ends; the end is completed using the germline J gene. The rearrangement links TRBV18 to TRBJ2-3; TRBD2 might be the D (6 bases). V lost 6 bases, J lost 4 bases, and 14 bases lay in between. Germline CDR1 reads KGHSH; CDR2 reads LQKENI. The CDR3 is 14 residues long. Partial CDR3 DNA: TGTGCCAGCTCGCCCACGGTAGCGGCAGATACG. Residues: CASSPTVAADT. The complete CDR3 reads CASSPTVAADTQYF. The whole variable domain, remainder taken from reference TRBV18 and TRBJ2-3, is NAGVMQNPRHLVRRRGQEARLRCSPMKGHSHVYWYRQLPEEGLKFMVYLQKENIIDESGMPKERFSAEFPKEGPSILRIQQVVRGDSAAYFCASSPTVAADTQYFGPGTRLTVL.

This clone turned up a few times. CDR3 in amino acids: CASSYSRGTGVDEQFF. Partial CDR3 DNA: TGTGCCAGCAGTTACTCGAGGGGGACAGGGGTCGATGAG. The chain joins TRBV6-2 or TRBV6-3 to TRBJ2-1; 10 bases match TRBD1. The sequenced fragment ends 3 residues before the CDR3 boundary, so the rest is inferred from the germline J gene. The junction had 7 bases not matched to a gene; V was cut back by 0 bases and J by 8 bases. Germline loops: CDR1 MNHEY, CDR2 SVGEGT. CDR3 length: 16 amino acids.

Concerning this clone: The read is 3 residues too short to cover the CDR3 end, so that end is filled in from the germline J gene. This chain links TRBV7-3 with TRBJ2-1; 7 positions match TRBD2. J gave up 5 bases and V 1 base, and 14 bases lay outside the gene matches. The CDR3 is 18 amino acids. Germline CDR1 is SGHTA and CDR2 is FQGTGA. The DNA read from the CDR3 is TGTGCCAGCAGCTTAAGAGGTGGTGCGGGAGCAGAGCACAATGAG. Translation gives CASSLRGGAGAEHNE. The full CDR3 protein reads CASSLRGGAGAEHNEQFF. The full variable domain, in which reference TRBV7-3 and TRBJ2-1 provide the parts outside the CDR3, is GAGVSQTPSNKVTEKGKYVELRCDPISGHTALYWYRQSLGQGPEFLIYFQGTGAADDSGLPNDRFFAVRPEGSVSTLKIQRTERGDSAVYLCASSLRGGAGAEHNEQFFGPGTRLTVL.

This clone showed up just a few times. The read gets to within 3 residues of the CDR3 end, and the germline J gene fills in the rest. The gene calls are TRBV7-9 and TRBJ1-2; no reliable D call. Per germline, CDR1 SEHNR and CDR2 FQNEAQ (reference sequence). CDR3 length: 13 residues. The DNA read from the CDR3 is TGTGCCAGCAGCCGCGGAGGTACGGAGGGC. Its protein is CASSRGGTEG. The entire CDR3 protein reads CASSRGGTEGYTF.

This clone was counted only a few times. The read ends 3 residues early relative to the CDR3; the germline J gene fills the gap. The V and J genes are TRBV20-1 and TRBJ1-2; D is unclear. This CDR3 is built from 12 residues. The germline gives CDR1 DFQATT, CDR2 SNEGSKA (reference sequence). Trimming took 3 bases from V and 0 from J, leaving 5 bases between them. CDR3 amino acids: CSASWPNYGYTF. Incomplete CDR3 DNA: TGCAGTGCTAGTTGGCCTAACTATGGC.

In the case of this clone: The read comes to an end 3 residues before the CDR3 does, leaving the germline J gene to fill in the end. This rearrangement joins TRBV2 to TRBJ1-1; TRBD1 aligns across 9 bases. This CDR3 region has 12 residues. Looked up from germline, CDR1 is SNHLY and CDR2 is FYNNEI. J gave up 6 bases and V 8 bases, and 4 bases lay outside the gene matches. CDR3 DNA (partial): TGTGCCAGCGGACAGGGGTTCGCTGAA. Amino acid sequence: CASGQGFAE. The whole CDR3 sequence is CASGQGFAEAFF.

In regard to this clone: The sequence runs out 3 residues before the end of the CDR3; the remainder is reconstructed from the germline J gene. The chain is built from TRBV2 and TRBJ1-5, with 10 bases that match TRBD1. The CDR3 loop spans 14 amino acids. V was clipped by 6 bases and J by 4 bases; unmatched bases: 3. CDR1 and CDR2 from the germline V gene are SNHLY and FYNNEI. The CDR3 reads CASSRDRGNQPQHF. The covered CDR3 bases are TGTGCCAGCAGCCGGGACAGGGGTAATCAGCCC.